Detailed here is one TCR beta chain. Its antigen is unknown. The data are from a study of T-cell memory formation after mild COVID-19. This CDR3 contains 13 residues. Germline CDR1 MGHDK, CDR2 SYGVNS. Trimming pared 1 base from V and 3 bases from J, leaving 6 bases between. Study results and caveats: A subset of responding clones appeared in pre-infection memory, suggesting cross-reactive memory joined.

TCR alpha and TCR beta cDNA libraries carrying sample barcodes and UMIs came from 5'RACE with constant-segment primers. TCRdb analysed the 5' RACE reads with MiXCR anew, one entry per CDR3 protein. The sample gives hundreds of thousands of distinct CDR3 sequences, about a sixth of which show up once; more than 10% is in the top ten. This clonotype was obtained from an adult woman who had mild COVID-19 (a few samples of this study predate the infection). Cell type and time point are not known. V gene TRBV25-1 combines with J gene TRBJ1-1; D gene uncertain. The sample comprised PBMCs or a T cell subset sorted from them (not recorded which). CDR3 residues: CASSESGDTEAFF. DNA of the CDR3: TGTGCCAGCAGTGAATCCGGGGACACTGAAGCTTTCTTT.